A selection of T cell receptor beta chains follows, all from one sample in a study of CD8 T cells in acute hepatitis C reinfection. The table came from immunoSEQ multiplex PCR; TCRdb's copy has only in-frame clones and leaves some out. The sample includes tens of thousands of clones, around nine tenths of them seen just once. Sequenced: naive CD8+ T cells from PBMCs. The receptors here all came from a man under 40 with chronic hepatitis C. The CDR3 runs from the conserved cysteine through the conserved F or W. Fields, in order: J gene, V gene, CDR3 length, CDR3 protein.

j_gene: TRBJ2-7
v_gene: TRBV7-2
len: 15
CDR3aa: CASSFHVGQTYEQYF

j_gene: TRBJ1-1
v_gene: TRBV4-1
len: 13
CDR3aa: CASSHLTNTEAFF

j_gene: TRBJ1-1
v_gene: TRBV21-1
len: 17
CDR3aa: CASSLTGGINEGTEAFF

j_gene: TRBJ2-1
v_gene: TRBV7-6
len: 12
CDR3aa: CASSLDYNEQFF

j_gene: TRBJ2-7
v_gene: TRBV30
len: 14
CDR3aa: CAWRWQGTAYEQYF

j_gene: TRBJ2-7
v_gene: TRBV5-1
len: 16
CDR3aa: CASSLAMGLAGYEQYF

j_gene: TRBJ1-5
v_gene: TRBV27
len: 15
CDR3aa: CASSLSQGANQPQHF

j_gene: TRBJ2-5
v_gene: TRBV5-8
len: 14
CDR3aa: CASTFGFAQETQYF

j_gene: TRBJ1-2
v_gene: TRBV7-3
len: 15
CDR3aa: CASSSARGPSHGYTF

j_gene: TRBJ2-1
v_gene: TRBV5-4
len: 16
CDR3aa: CASSLGSHNPLNEQFF

j_gene: TRBJ1-2
v_gene: TRBV9
len: 16
CDR3aa: CASSVVVQGKDYGYTF

j_gene: TRBJ1-1
v_gene: TRBV11-2
len: 17
CDR3aa: CASSSDRGWVRNTEAFF

j_gene: TRBJ1-1
v_gene: TRBV4-1
len: 16
CDR3aa: CASSQDGALRNTEAFF

j_gene: TRBJ1-1
v_gene: TRBV7-9
len: 15
CDR3aa: CASSLVGTVNTEAFF

j_gene: TRBJ2-1
v_gene: TRBV25-1
len: 11
CDR3aa: CASSEGTEQFF

j_gene: TRBJ2-7
v_gene: TRBV7-9
len: 15
CDR3aa: CASSHVTSGTNEQYF

j_gene: TRBJ1-2
v_gene: TRBV19
len: 12
CDR3aa: CASSIDHYGYTF

j_gene: TRBJ2-3
v_gene: TRBV9
len: 15
CDR3aa: CASSTGLALTDTQYF

j_gene: TRBJ2-2
v_gene: TRBV9
len: 18
CDR3aa: CASSVSGRLGGNTGELFF

j_gene: TRBJ2-3
v_gene: TRBV5-4
len: 12
CDR3aa: CASSPAADTQYF

j_gene: TRBJ2-7
v_gene: TRBV30
len: 15
CDR3aa: CAWSDPRGGFYEQYF

j_gene: TRBJ2-3
v_gene: TRBV18
len: 17
CDR3aa: CASSPTPSGTSTDTQYF

j_gene: TRBJ1-1
v_gene: TRBV19
len: 13
CDR3aa: CASSVRVNTEAFF

j_gene: TRBJ1-6
v_gene: TRBV4-1
len: 16
CDR3aa: CASSQEGTGRNSPLHF

j_gene: TRBJ2-5
v_gene: TRBV10-3
len: 13
CDR3aa: CAISELWRETQYF

j_gene: TRBJ2-1
v_gene: TRBV19
len: 15
CDR3aa: CASSIYLGPYNEQFF

j_gene: TRBJ2-3
v_gene: TRBV5-8
len: 16
CDR3aa: CASSLSVATPTDTQYF

j_gene: TRBJ2-1
v_gene: TRBV27
len: 15
CDR3aa: CASSLRASPYNEQFF

j_gene: TRBJ2-4
v_gene: TRBV27
len: 14
CDR3aa: CASNPRGAKNIQYF

j_gene: TRBJ2-5
v_gene: TRBV27
len: 14
CDR3aa: CASSFTDSQETQYF

j_gene: TRBJ1-5
v_gene: TRBV10-2
len: 17
CDR3aa: CASSESRTGRREQPQHF

j_gene: TRBJ1-4
v_gene: TRBV27
len: 12
CDR3aa: CASRAGDEKLFF

j_gene: TRBJ2-1
v_gene: TRBV9
len: 15
CDR3aa: CASSVEGVRTNEQFF

j_gene: TRBJ1-2
v_gene: TRBV29-1
len: 12
CDR3aa: CSVTGFRSGYTF

j_gene: TRBJ2-5
v_gene: TRBV7-8
len: 13
CDR3aa: CASSLGFQETQYF

j_gene: TRBJ2-1
v_gene: TRBV7-9
len: 15
CDR3aa: CASSYPASSGSRQFF

j_gene: TRBJ1-1
v_gene: TRBV4-3
len: 13
CDR3aa: CASSQTKNTEAFF

j_gene: TRBJ2-5
v_gene: TRBV15
len: 15
CDR3aa: CATSGSGALGETQYF

j_gene: TRBJ2-2
v_gene: TRBV4-1
len: 16
CDR3aa: CASSQDGTGGTGELFF

j_gene: TRBJ2-7
v_gene: TRBV4-1
len: 13
CDR3aa: CASSQAGAYEQYF

j_gene: TRBJ1-1
v_gene: TRBV7-2
len: 13
CDR3aa: CASSLSWNTEAFF

j_gene: TRBJ2-4
v_gene: TRBV7-2
len: 15
CDR3aa: CASSGLRDPWNIQYF

j_gene: TRBJ1-5
v_gene: TRBV4-3
len: 16
CDR3aa: CASSQDSKGGNQPQHF

j_gene: TRBJ2-1
v_gene: TRBV6-1
len: 14
CDR3aa: CAGRRDAYYNEQFF

j_gene: TRBJ2-2
v_gene: TRBV9
len: 15
CDR3aa: CASNGDKINTGELFF

j_gene: TRBJ2-3
v_gene: TRBV7-2
len: 12
CDR3aa: CASSFGTDTQYF

j_gene: TRBJ2-3
v_gene: TRBV11-2
len: 11
CDR3aa: CASSFGDTQYF

j_gene: TRBJ1-1
v_gene: TRBV10-3
len: 12
CDR3aa: CAITDSNTEAFF

j_gene: TRBJ1-1
v_gene: TRBV27
len: 14
CDR3aa: CASSLLGPDTEAFF

j_gene: TRBJ1-2
v_gene: TRBV6-1
len: 15
CDR3aa: CASVIRDRGRYGYTF

j_gene: TRBJ1-2
v_gene: TRBV29-1
len: 12
CDR3aa: CSATGGGEGYTF

j_gene: TRBJ2-1
v_gene: TRBV9
len: 15
CDR3aa: CASSVGDTSGNEQFF

j_gene: TRBJ1-5
v_gene: TRBV21-1
len: 16
CDR3aa: CASSKRKGFSDQPQHF

j_gene: TRBJ2-7
v_gene: TRBV9
len: 14
CDR3aa: CASSADSGRREQYF

j_gene: TRBJ2-2
v_gene: TRBV5-1
len: 13
CDR3aa: CASNPRDTGELFF

j_gene: TRBJ1-5
v_gene: TRBV28
len: 15
CDR3aa: CASSPLGTGSQPQHF